This section outlines one T cell receptor (beta chain) sequence together with its context. The authors amplified TCR beta CDR3 regions, and they did so from RNA transcripts for repertoire sequencing. An opening RT-PCR round employed HTBI primers and preceded a second-round multiplex PCR. TCRdb passed the multiplex PCR reads through MiXCR, listing each CDR3 protein once. The sample holds about 700,000 distinct CDR3 sequences; about two fifths are singletons and the top ten take more than 2.5%. This CDR3 spans 13 amino acids. The germline V gene encodes CDR1 SGHTA and CDR2 FQGNSA. V was clipped by 8 bases and J by 5 bases; unmatched bases: 9. The data stem from a study of Graves' ophthalmopathy and Graves' hyperthyroidism.

The J gene is TRBJ2-7, the V gene TRBV7-2; TRBD1 matches at 7 bases. The sequence was collected from an adult man with Graves' ophthalmopathy. The sequenced sample was peripheral blood. The CDR3 nucleotides are TGTGCCAGCTCACCACAGGGGAGAAACGAGCAGTACTTC. Translation: CASSPQGRNEQYF.